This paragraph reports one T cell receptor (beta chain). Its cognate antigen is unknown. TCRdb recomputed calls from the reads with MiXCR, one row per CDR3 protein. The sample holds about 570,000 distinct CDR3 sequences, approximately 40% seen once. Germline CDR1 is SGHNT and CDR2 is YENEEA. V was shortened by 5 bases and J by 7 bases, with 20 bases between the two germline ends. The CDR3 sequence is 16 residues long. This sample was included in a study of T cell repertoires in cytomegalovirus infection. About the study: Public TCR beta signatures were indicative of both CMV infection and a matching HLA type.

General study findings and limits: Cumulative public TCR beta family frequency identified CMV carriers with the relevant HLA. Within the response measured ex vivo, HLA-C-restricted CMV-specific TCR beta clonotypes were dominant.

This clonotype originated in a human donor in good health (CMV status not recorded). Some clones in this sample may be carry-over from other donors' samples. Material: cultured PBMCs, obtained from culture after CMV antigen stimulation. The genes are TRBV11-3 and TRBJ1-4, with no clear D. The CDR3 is CASSPLRGSRGEKLFF. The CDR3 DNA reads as TGTGCCAGCAGCCCACTGCGGGGTTCCCGAGGTGAAAAACTGTTTTTT.